Detailed here is one T cell receptor (beta chain). Within the sample, other DNA sequences also encode this same CDR3. The length of the CDR3 is 13 residues. V lost 0 bases and J 4 bases, leaving 6 bases between the germline ends. The V gene's germline CDR1 is MNHEY and CDR2 SVGAGI. The sample originates from a study of T cell responses to AZD1222 COVID-19 vaccine. The table came from immunoSEQ multiplex PCR; TCRdb's copy has only in-frame clones and leaves some out. Of approximately 140,000 clones listed, more than 75% are singletons. The material was peripheral blood, obtained on day 0 of AZD1222 vaccination. The chain carries TRBV6-5 and TRBJ1-1; D perhaps matches TRBD1 (6 bases). The receptor comes from an adult in good health. This CDR3 is CASSYSGGTEAFF. For the CDR3, the DNA is TGTGCCAGCAGTTACTCAGGGGGCACTGAAGCTTTCTTT.